The sequence of this TCR beta chain was determined in a study of early T cells in non-severe SARS-CoV-2 infection (dated by TCRdb to the early 2020s). About the investigation overall: Because TCR sequencing relied on bulk RNA taken from unsorted whole blood, pairing of alpha and beta chains was not possible. The research as a whole found: VDJdb matching was skewed toward anti-spike CD8 responses, so virus-specific expansions were likely underestimated and private and CD4 specificities were missed.

Set within a cohort of healthcare workers in London, UK, this nested case-control study involved weekly PCR testing of nasopharyngeal swabs along with blood sampling. Healthcare workers were recruited between 23 and 31 March 2020, during the week of the UK lockdown, and were followed weekly for up to about 15 weeks. Libraries were constructed by 5' RACE. Sequencing used a NextSeq 500. Unique molecular identifiers were attached to individual cDNA molecules in the TCR library protocol so that sequencing error and PCR bias could be corrected. Sequencing covered both TCR alpha and beta chains, and within each sample the abundances of alpha and beta sequences were tightly co-correlated. As for the authors' bioinformatics: Decombinator V4 was used to annotate the V gene, J gene and CDR3 of the TCR sequences. Expanded TCRs were defined as changing significantly between any two time points under a Poisson model with p below 0.0001. TCR abundances were normalised to the total number of TCRs sequenced per sample and expressed as counts per million. A search of VDJdb, accessed on 1 November 2021, was run for TCRs annotated to CMV, EBV and SARS-CoV-2, with TCRs annotated for multiple antigens excluded. The public reads were quality trimmed at Q25 with fastp and then assembled into clones with MiXCR by TCRdb, keeping productive beta chains. Rows matching on CDR3 protein sequence are summarized as one entry with the most common DNA and genes. The V and J calls and clone size are TCRdb's, not the authors'. Counted in this sample were about 58,000 distinct CDR3 sequences; 9.5% to 15% of them appeared once. Of the sample, around 3.8% is held by the ten largest clones.

This clonotype showed up many times. Its antigen is still unknown. Per-base quality was not reported, and no clone a single base away is much larger than it. This TCR derives from an adult who was a healthcare worker with PCR-confirmed SARS-CoV-2 infection or an uninfected control (not recorded which). Sequenced: whole blood.

At the DNA level, the sequence is TGTGCCAGCAGCTATGGGGTACTTCACAGCACAGATACGCAGTATTTT. Translated, it reads CASSYGVLHSTDTQYF. Recombination connected TRBV7-8 to TRBJ2-3; the D gene is unclear. The germline V gene yields SGHVS for CDR1 and FQNEAQ for CDR2. Spanning cysteine to phenylalanine, the CDR3 consists of 16 amino acids. Only CDR3 DNA remains: 48 bases, in frame from the first base. The V end loses 4 bases and the J end loses 0 bases, and a stretch of 14 bases separates them.